The clone carrying this T cell receptor beta chain was observed a handful of times. The germline gives CDR1 SGHRS, CDR2 YFSETQ. The CDR3 consists of 15 residues. With 4 bases clipped from V and 4 bases from J, the junction kept 8 bases outside the gene matches. TCRdb re-called the PCR reads with MiXCR, one entry per CDR3 protein. Among more than 70,000 distinct CDR3 sequences listed, 45% to 50% were seen once. These data are taken from a study of CDR3 diversity in severe acne. This TCR was recovered from a male donor in good health, serving as a control. This chain links TRBV5-1 with TRBJ2-5; 9 bases map to TRBD2. Sample: blood. The CDR3 nucleotides are TGCGCCAGCAGCCCGCCGGGAGCGGGAGGAGAGACCCAGTACTTC. This sequence encodes CASSPPGAGGETQYF.